This note documents a single T cell receptor (beta chain) sequence. Its antigen is unidentified. This CDR3 is 18 amino acids long. CDR1 and CDR2 (germline): MRHNA, SNTAGT. The V end lost 0 bases, the J end lost 1 base, and 18 bases lay between the germline ends. The data were taken from a study of cytomegalovirus exposure and HLA in healthy donors. The study, taken as a whole, reports: Reportedly, diagnosis of cytomegalovirus status by the classifier showed high specificity and sensitivity. Sequencing likely produced, as an artifact, a cluster of highly shared sequence variants. It was taken for granted in presence/absence analyses that sequencing depth across donors was roughly uniform.

PCR involved 60 Vbeta and 13 Jbeta primers. Generated by immunoSEQ multiplex PCR, the TCRdb table keeps only in-frame clones and is missing some. The top ten hold around 3.3% of the sample, which has 120,000 or so clones, 80% seen once. This chain uses TRBV6-4 with TRBJ1-1; D gene uncertain. Sequenced material: PBMCs. The sequence derives from a male donor in good health and CMV-seronegative. The CDR3 sequence: CASSDSSARRWWNTEAFF. The CDR3 bases are TGTGCCAGCAGTGACTCGAGCGCCCGGAGGTGGTGGAACACTGAAGCTTTCTTT.